A selection of T cell receptor beta chains follows, all from one sample in a study of OX40 agonist ivuxolimab in advanced cancers. This table comes from immunoSEQ multiplex PCR, and its TCRdb copy is limited to in-frame clones, with some not included. The table includes more than 35,000 clones, about 80% detected once. The sample in question was CD4+ or CD8+ T cells sorted from blood, obtained in a trial of the OX40 agonist ivuxolimab. All receptors come from an adult with an advanced solid tumor such as melanoma, head and neck, liver or kidney cancer. Both conserved end residues are part of each CDR3. Each record gives: V gene, D gene, J gene, clone size, CDR3 DNA, CDR3 protein. The D gene is left open where the match is weak. Expanded clones are given a class, and other clones once, few, many or no size at all.

TRBV6-5,TRBD1,TRBJ1-2,.,TGTGCCAGCAGTTCTGCCGGGACAGCGACCCAGGGTGGCTACACCTTC,CASSSAGTATQGGYTF
TRBV28,.,TRBJ2-1,.,TGTGCCAGCAGAGGGGACTCCGACTCCTACAATGAGCAGTTCTTC,CASRGDSDSYNEQFF
TRBV30,TRBD1,TRBJ2-7,.,TGTGCCTGGAGTGTACGGCAGGGGGTGATATCCTACGAGCAGTACTTC,CAWSVRQGVISYEQYF
TRBV7-8,.,TRBJ2-2,.,TGTGCCAGCAGCTTAGCCGGGACGGGCACCGGGGAGCTGTTTTTT,CASSLAGTGTGELFF
TRBV4-1,.,TRBJ2-1,.,TGCGCCAGCAGCCAAACTAGGTCTCCTTCCTACAATGAGCAGTTCTTC,CASSQTRSPSYNEQFF
TRBV6-5,TRBD1,TRBJ2-7,.,TGTGCCAGCAGGTCCCACAGGGGGGTCAACGAGCAGTACTTC,CASRSHRGVNEQYF
TRBV29-1,.,TRBJ2-1,.,TGCAGCGTTGAAGGGCATAGCTTGCGGGACAATGAGCAGTTCTTC,CSVEGHSLRDNEQFF
TRBV29-1,TRBD2,TRBJ2-6,.,TGCAGCGTTGAAGGGGAGGGACGGGCCAACGTCCTGACTTTC,CSVEGEGRANVLTF
TRBV27,.,TRBJ1-4,.,TGTGCCAGCAGTTTAAGGGCAACAACTAATGAAAAACTGTTTTTT,CASSLRATTNEKLFF
TRBV7-3,TRBD1,TRBJ1-1,.,TGTGCCAGCAGCTTAAAGCCAGGGGGATGGACTGAAGCTTTCTTT,CASSLKPGGWTEAFF
TRBV11-2,.,TRBJ1-1,.,TGTGCCAGCAGCCGGGAACCGAACACTGAAGCTTTCTTT,CASSREPNTEAFF
TRBV5-1,TRBD2,TRBJ2-1,.,TGCGCCAGCAGCTTGGAACCTAGCGGGAGTGGAGGCAATGAGCAGTTCTTC,CASSLEPSGSGGNEQFF
TRBV30,.,TRBJ1-2,.,TGTGCCTGGAATGGAGGGGGGGGACCTGGCTACACCTTC,CAWNGGGGPGYTF
TRBV4-3,TRBD1,TRBJ2-7,.,TGCGCCAGCAGCCAAGATCCCCAGGGGGTCGCCTACGAGCAGTACTTC,CASSQDPQGVAYEQYF
TRBV27,.,TRBJ2-7,.,TGTGCCAGCAAACTCAACCTACAGGGCGAGCAGTACTTC,CASKLNLQGEQYF
TRBV30,.,TRBJ2-1,.,TGTGCCTGGAAAGGGGTCCGATCAGCGTTCTTC,CAWKGVRSAFF
TRBV2,.,TRBJ2-5,once,TGTGCCAGCTTCCTGGGTCTCGGACAGACCCAGTACTTC,CASFLGLGQTQYF
TRBV5-1,TRBD1,TRBJ2-5,.,TGCGCCAGCAGCTTGGGGGACAGGGACCAAGAGACCCAGTACTTC,CASSLGDRDQETQYF
TRBV15,TRBD2,TRBJ2-1,.,TGTGCCACCAGCAGCCCGGGACTAGCGGGAGTATCAAATGAGCAGTTCTTC,CATSSPGLAGVSNEQFF
TRBV19,TRBD2,TRBJ2-7,.,TGTGCCAGTAGTCGACGTCGGCTAGCGGGGGCTTTCTACGAGCAGTACTTC,CASSRRRLAGAFYEQYF
TRBV19,TRBD1,TRBJ1-3,.,TGTGCCAGTACGGGACAGGACTCTGGAAACACCATATATTTT,CASTGQDSGNTIYF
TRBV10-3,TRBD1,TRBJ1-2,few,TGTGCCATCAGTGAGTTGACCGGGACAGGGGACGGCTACACCTTC,CAISELTGTGDGYTF
TRBV28,.,TRBJ1-3,.,TGTGCCAGCAGTTTTCACGGGGGCTCTGGAAACACCATATATTTT,CASSFHGGSGNTIYF
TRBV11-2,.,TRBJ2-7,.,TGTGCCAGCACCCCCCAAGGGGTCGAGCAGTACTTC,CASTPQGVEQYF
TRBV27,.,TRBJ2-1,once,TGTGCCAGCAGTTTTGTAGGGGAGGAGCAGTTCTTC,CASSFVGEEQFF
TRBV19,.,TRBJ2-7,.,TGTGCCAGTAGTACCAAGCGGACGGTCGGCGAGCAGTACTTC,CASSTKRTVGEQYF
TRBV7-6,.,TRBJ2-1,.,TGTGCCAGCAGCTTAGATAGGGGGGCCTACAATGAGCAGTTCTTC,CASSLDRGAYNEQFF
TRBV28,TRBD1,TRBJ2-1,once,TGTGCCAGCAAGGGACAGGGTTTCCCTCATGAGCAGTTCTTC,CASKGQGFPHEQFF
TRBV6-5,.,TRBJ1-2,.,TGTGCCAGCAGTGATCGACGGCCTTACTATGGCTACACCTTC,CASSDRRPYYGYTF
TRBV14,.,TRBJ2-7,.,TGTGCCAGCAGCCAAGATTACCTCGGCGAGCAGTACTTC,CASSQDYLGEQYF
TRBV11-2,.,TRBJ2-6,few,TGTGCCAGCAGCTATGGGGGGCCTGGGGCCAACGTCCTGACTTTC,CASSYGGPGANVLTF
TRBV29-1,TRBD2,TRBJ2-1,.,TGCAGCGTTGAGGCATGGGGACTAGCGGACAATGAGCAGTTCTTC,CSVEAWGLADNEQFF
TRBV27,.,TRBJ1-1,.,TGTGCCAGCAGTACGGACACCAGGAACACTGAAGCTTTCTTT,CASSTDTRNTEAFF
TRBV5-1,.,TRBJ2-7,.,TGCGCCAGCAGCTTCGGACAGCCCGTCGAGCAGTACTTC,CASSFGQPVEQYF
TRBV5-1,.,TRBJ1-5,.,TGCGCCAGCAGCTTGGAAGGGGCCCCCAATCAGCCCCAGCATTTT,CASSLEGAPNQPQHF
TRBV18,.,TRBJ1-1,.,TGTGCCAGCTCACCCCAGGACACACAGAACACTGAAGCTTTCTTT,CASSPQDTQNTEAFF
TRBV5-6,.,TRBJ1-5,.,TGTGCCAGCAGCTTGGACTCCGGGGGCGGAGGTCAGCCCCAGCATTTT,CASSLDSGGGGQPQHF
TRBV9,.,TRBJ2-1,.,TGTGCCAGCAGCCCATGGGGTAAAAGCTCCTACAATGAGCAGTTCTTC,CASSPWGKSSYNEQFF
TRBV19,.,TRBJ1-4,once,TGTGCCAGTAGTATATGGGTACGGGAAAAACTGTTTTTT,CASSIWVREKLFF
TRBV6-6,TRBD2,TRBJ2-7,.,TGTGCCAGCAGTTACCGGCTAGCGGGGACCTACGAGCAGTACTTC,CASSYRLAGTYEQYF
TRBV7-9,.,TRBJ2-4,.,TGTGCCAGCAGCTCCCCGGGACAACTAGCCAAAAACATTCAGTACTTC,CASSSPGQLAKNIQYF
TRBV11-3,.,TRBJ2-1,.,TGTGCCAGCAGCCTAACTAGCAGCAATGAGCAGTTCTTC,CASSLTSSNEQFF
TRBV5-1,TRBD2,TRBJ2-1,.,TGCGCCAGCAGCTGGGCTAGCGGGAGTAAAAATGAGCAGTTCTTC,CASSWASGSKNEQFF
TRBV7-9,.,TRBJ1-1,.,TGTGCCAGCAGCCCCCAGGGAAGGGGAGCAACTGAAGCTTTCTTT,CASSPQGRGATEAFF
TRBV28,.,TRBJ1-4,.,TGTGCCAGCAGTTCCCCCCTGACAACTAATGAAAAACTGTTTTTT,CASSSPLTTNEKLFF
TRBV7-3,TRBD1,TRBJ2-7,.,TGTGCCAGCAGCTCGGACAGGGGCTACGAGCAGTACTTC,CASSSDRGYEQYF
TRBV19,.,TRBJ2-5,.,TGTGCCAGTAGCACCGGGAGCCAAGAGACCCAGTACTTC,CASSTGSQETQYF
TRBV6-6,.,TRBJ2-2,.,TGTGCCAGCAGGGAACAGGCTACCGGGGAGCTGTTTTTT,CASREQATGELFF
TRBV28,.,TRBJ2-3,.,TGTGCCAGCAGTCCGACAGTAACAGATACGCAGTATTTT,CASSPTVTDTQYF
TRBV6-5,TRBD1,TRBJ2-2,.,TGTGCCAGCCAGGGACAGGGGAACACCGGGGAGCTGTTTTTT,CASQGQGNTGELFF
TRBV9,TRBD1,TRBJ2-5,.,TGTGCCAGCAGCCGAGGGGACAGGGGAGGGGAGACCCAGTACTTC,CASSRGDRGGETQYF
TRBV5-1,.,TRBJ2-2,.,TGCGCCAGCAGCTTGGCAGGGGAATCGGTCACCGGGGAGCTGTTTTTT,CASSLAGESVTGELFF
TRBV10-3,TRBD2,TRBJ2-3,once,TGTGCCATCAGTGTGGGGACTAGCGGTAGAACAGATACGCAGTATTTT,CAISVGTSGRTDTQYF
TRBV6-5,.,TRBJ1-3,.,TGTGCCAGCAGTTATACCGGGGCGAAAGGAAACACCATATATTTT,CASSYTGAKGNTIYF